The present T cell receptor (beta chain) was sequenced within a study of beta chain features in type 1 diabetes. Germline V lookup: CDR1 SGDLS, CDR2 YYNGEE. The V and J ends lost 3 bases and 5 bases, in that order; junction bases with no gene match: 6. The CDR3 has 15 residues. Every bit of the isolated RNA underwent reverse transcription, so sequencing read expressed TCRB transcripts. Clones were read by immunoSEQ multiplex PCR, and TCRdb kept only the in-frame ones, dropping some. Of some 360,000 clones listed, 15% to 20% are singletons. The sequenced material came from naive CD4+ T cells from blood. This chain uses TRBV9 with TRBJ2-1; 9 nucleotides align to TRBD2. The TCR was taken from a woman younger than 35 in good health. The CDR3: CASSALAGHDNEQFF. CDR3 nucleotide sequence: TGTGCCAGCAGCGCCCTAGCGGGACATGACAATGAGCAGTTCTTC.